The 11 T cell receptor beta chains presented below share a single source sample, sequenced in a study of T cell responses to AZD1222 COVID-19 vaccine. The data were produced by immunoSEQ multiplex PCR, yet TCRdb's version contains in-frame clones alone and is incomplete. The table has over 85,000 clones, approximately 84% seen once. The input for sequencing was peripheral blood, taken 28 days after the second AZD1222 dose. All receptors derive from an adult who received the AZD1222 COVID-19 vaccine.

This clone was counted only a few times. J is TRBJ1-1 and V is TRBV6-5, with TRBD1 as a possible D gene (5 bases). V was clipped by 8 bases and J by 8 bases, with 15 bases between them. The germline V gene has CDR1 MNHEY and CDR2 SVGAGI. This CDR3 contains 12 residues. The CDR3, as DNA: TGTGCCAGCCGTACAGGACGGACGGAAGCTTTCTTT. Protein product: CASRTGRTEAFF.

This clone was recorded a few times. The J gene is TRBJ2-1, the V gene TRBV19; 10 nucleotides align to TRBD1. The V gene's germline CDR1 is LNHDA and CDR2 SQIVND (reference sequence). With 10 bases clipped from V and 2 bases from J, the junction kept 17 bases outside the gene matches. This CDR3 is built from 18 residues. The CDR3 DNA follows: TGTGCCACGTCAAGTCCCGGGACAGGGGTCGGCGCCTACAATGAGCAGTTCTTC. Translating gives CATSSPGTGVGAYNEQFF.

The chain uses TRBV20-1 and TRBJ1-5, with D unresolved. This CDR3 contains 12 residues. Germline CDR1 is DFQATT and CDR2 is SNEGSKA (reference sequence). V was cut by 3 bases and J by 7 bases, with 10 bases left in between. The CDR3 protein is CSASGGGQPQHF. The CDR3 DNA reads as TGCAGTGCTAGTGGAGGAGGGCAGCCCCAGCATTTT.

V gene TRBV9 combines with J gene TRBJ1-1; D might be TRBD1 (6 bases). Germline V gene sequence: CDR1 SGDLS, CDR2 YYNGEE. The CDR3 is made up of 15 amino acids. V lost 4 bases to trimming and J lost 1 base, with 14 bases between them. This chain's CDR3 is CASSRSDSSNTEAFF. For the CDR3, the DNA is TGTGCCAGCAGCCGTTCGGACAGCTCGAACACTGAAGCTTTCTTT. The whole variable domain, filled in from reference TRBV9 and TRBJ1-1, reads DSGVTQTPKHLITATGQRVTLRCSPRSGDLSVYWYQQSLDQGLQFLIQYYNGEERAKGNILERFSAQQFPDLHSELNLSSLELGDSALYFCASSRSDSSNTEAFFGQGTRLTVV.

Concerning this clone itself: A junction boundary mismatches the germline segment, possibly from a read error. CDR3 amino acids: CASSKDTGFATEAFF. In DNA, the CDR3 is TGCGCCAGCAGCAAAGACACAGGGTTTGCAACTGAAGCTTTCTTT. The chain joins TRBV4-1 to TRBJ1-1, with a tentative D call TRBD1 (6 bases). CDR3 size: 15 residues. Looked up from germline, CDR1 is MGHRA and CDR2 is YSYEKL.

The chain employs TRBV29-1 and TRBJ2-7; D not resolved. Trimming pared 4 bases from V and 6 bases from J, leaving 13 bases between. CDR3 length: 12 residues. Looked up from germline, CDR1 is SQVTM and CDR2 is ANQGSEA. The CDR3 spells CSVAGMASEQYF. CDR3 bases: TGCAGCGTTGCCGGTATGGCTTCCGAGCAGTACTTC.

The chain couples TRBV28 to TRBJ2-5, with unresolved D. CDR3 length: 11 residues. Germline CDR1 MDHEN, CDR2 SYDVKM. V lost 6 bases, J lost 9 bases, and 11 bases lay in between. For the CDR3, the DNA is TGTGCCAGCAGCCAAACCCTAGCCCAGTACTTC. It encodes CASSQTLAQYF.

The chain recombines TRBV25-1 with TRBJ2-7; no clear D gene. CDR1 and CDR2 from the germline V gene are MGHDK and SYGVNS. The CDR3 has 14 residues. V gave up 7 bases and J gave up 6 bases, with 19 bases separating them. CDR3 protein: CASTSRWALGEQYF. In DNA, the CDR3 is TGTGCCAGCACCTCCAGGTGGGCTCTAGGCGAGCAGTACTTC.

This clone was detected only once. The junction departs from germline at one end; a sequencing error may be responsible. This rearrangement joins TRBV6-5 to TRBJ2-3; D remains unclear. This CDR3 spans 14 amino acids. Germline CDR1 and CDR2: MNHEY and SVGAGI. The CDR3 DNA follows: TGTGCCAGCAGCTACTCACCCCGGTCAGATACGCAGTATTTT. Its translation: CASSYSPRSDTQYF.

J is TRBJ2-5 and V is TRBV4-1, with 7 positions matching TRBD1. The ends lost 1 base at V and 2 bases at J; junction bases unmatched: 4. The germline V gene has CDR1 MGHRA and CDR2 YSYEKL. The CDR3 runs to 15 residues. Here the CDR3 reads CASSQVQTGQETQYF. CDR3 DNA: TGCGCCAGCAGCCAAGTCCAGACAGGGCAAGAGACCCAGTACTTC.

V gene TRBV2 combines with J gene TRBJ2-1; 8 nucleotides line up with TRBD2. The CDR3 runs 13 residues. Trimming cost V 11 bases and J 6 bases; bases outside gene matches: 9. In germline, CDR1 is SNHLY, CDR2 FYNNEI. Written as DNA, the CDR3 is TGTGCCTCTCGGGGGGGGGCCGTCAATGAGCAGTTCTTC. Protein product: CASRGGAVNEQFF.